This record looks at one TCR beta chain sequence and its context. Antigen: not known. The data were taken from a study of cytomegalovirus exposure and HLA in healthy donors. Study-wide context: Earlier results showed 117 million unique TCR beta sequences derived from some 190 million T cells.

Notes on the study in general: Analysis was performed later, and it showed HLA-associated TCR beta chains to be more clonally expanded than equally common others.

The CDR3 spans 16 residues. Germline assignment: CDR1 LNHDA and CDR2 SQIVND (reference sequence). Deletions cut 2 bases from V and 2 bases from J, with 14 bases between. Use of 60 Vbeta and 13 Jbeta primers characterized the PCR. Measured with immunoSEQ multiplex PCR; TCRdb has only the in-frame clones, and not every one. The table lists 150,000 to 200,000 clones, roughly four fifths of them singletons. Sequences were obtained from PBMCs. The chain links TRBV19 to TRBJ2-3; a possible D gene is TRBD1 (5 bases). The receptor comes from a woman in her thirties or forties in good health and CMV-seronegative. The CDR3 bases are TGTGCCAGTAGTATACGTGAACGCAGGGACACAGATACGCAGTATTTT. Its translation is CASSIRERRDTDTQYF. The variable domain in full, with the rest retrieved from reference TRBV19 and TRBJ2-3, is DGGITQSPKYLFRKEGQNVTLSCEQNLNHDAMYWYRQDPGQGLRLIYYSQIVNDFQKGDIAEGYSVSREKKESFPLTVTSAQKNPTAFYLCASSIRERRDTDTQYFGPGTRLTVL.